These 19 T cell receptor beta chains came from one sample sequenced in a study of graft-versus-host responses after intestinal transplantation. No antigen has been assigned to these receptors. TCRdb keeps only in-frame clones here, not all; method: immunoSEQ multiplex PCR. The data show 80,000 to 100,000 clones, 90% to 95% seen once. Sample: unstimulated CD4+ T cells sorted from spleen or lymph node cells, taken before transplant. The source is a human donor who was the organ donor for an intestinal transplant.

CDR3 residues: CASSLSGALSGNEQYF. Here the CDR3 DNA reads TGTGCCAGCAGTTTATCGGGGGCTTTATCCGGTAACGAGCAGTACTTC. The rearrangement links TRBV27 to TRBJ2-7; tentative D call: TRBD1 (6 bases). This CDR3 is 16 amino acids long. The germline CDR1 and CDR2 sequences are MNHEY and SMNVEV (reference sequence). V dropped 0 bases and J dropped 5 bases, with 17 bases sitting between them.

The chain carries TRBV27 and TRBJ2-3; 7 bases match TRBD1. Trimming took 5 bases from V and 1 from J; bases not matched to a gene: 6. The length of the CDR3 is 15 residues. CDR1 is MNHEY, CDR2 SMNVEV, per germline (reference sequence). CDR3 sequence reads: CASSRTGFGTDTQYF. CDR3 nucleotide sequence: TGTGCCAGCAGTCGGACAGGCTTTGGCACAGATACGCAGTATTTT.

This clone was counted once. The chain has TRBV11-2 and TRBJ2-7; D unclear. This CDR3 region has 12 residues. V was shortened by 8 bases and J by 3 bases, with 11 bases between the two germline ends. Germline assignment: CDR1 SGHAT and CDR2 FQNNGV. The CDR3 loop is CASGRGFYEQYF. The DNA for the CDR3 is TGTGCCAGCGGTCGCGGATTCTACGAGCAGTACTTC.

This chain uses TRBV6-1 with TRBJ2-1, with 15 nucleotides matching TRBD2. The CDR3 is 18 amino acids. The trim removed 4 bases at V and 1 base at J, leaving 5 bases unmatched. Germline V gives CDR1 MNHNS, CDR2 SASEGT. CDR3 region: CASSAGTSGGRSYNEQFF. The CDR3 region has the DNA TGTGCCAGCAGTGCCGGGACTAGCGGGGGGCGATCCTACAATGAGCAGTTCTTC.

J is TRBJ1-1 and V is TRBV18; D unresolved. The length of the CDR3 is 15 residues. Germline V gene data show CDR1 as KGHSH and CDR2 as LQKENI. V lost 3 bases to trimming and J lost 4 bases, with 15 bases between them. The DNA for the CDR3 is TGTGCCAGCTCACCGTCTGGAGGGCAGGTCACTGAAGCTTTCTTT. Amino acids: CASSPSGGQVTEAFF.

The chain has TRBV7-2 and TRBJ2-5; D possibly corresponds to TRBD2 (6 bases). V lost 2 bases and J lost 3, with 10 bases in between. The CDR3 runs to 14 residues. CDR1 and CDR2 (germline): SGHTA, FQGNSA. CDR3 coding DNA: TGTGCCAGCAGCTTATTCGGGGGAGAAGAGACCCAGTACTTC. It specifies CASSLFGGEETQYF.

V gene TRBV7-2 combines with J gene TRBJ2-3; 16 positions agree with TRBD2. Germline trimming cut 1 base from V and 2 bases from J; bases unmatched to any gene: 3. This CDR3 has 18 residues. Per the germline V gene, CDR1 is SGHTA and CDR2 is FQGNSA. CDR3 in DNA: TGTGCCAGCAGCTTAGAGGGGACTAGCGGGGGGGCCACAGATACGCAGTATTTT. This encodes CASSLEGTSGGATDTQYF.

This chain joins TRBV7-2 and TRBJ1-2; 7 bases agree with TRBD1. V gave up 0 bases and J gave up 5 bases; unmatched junction bases: 18. This CDR3 contains 19 residues. The germline V gene encodes CDR1 SGHTA and CDR2 FQGNSA. The CDR3 here is CASSLALVRRQGGRYGYTF. The CDR3 nucleotides are TGTGCCAGCAGCTTAGCATTGGTCAGGAGACAGGGTGGGAGATATGGCTACACCTTC.

The genes are TRBV5-4 and TRBJ2-7, with 7 nucleotides matching TRBD1. The CDR3 is made up of 14 amino acids. Germline V gives CDR1 SGHNT, CDR2 YYREEE (reference sequence). V lost 3 bases to trimming and J lost 2 bases; unmatched junction nucleotides: 5. In DNA, the CDR3 is TGTGCCAGCAGCTCGGGACAGCCTCCCTACGAGCAGTACTTC. Protein product: CASSSGQPPYEQYF.

V usage is TRBV19 and J usage is TRBJ2-3, with 10 bases fitting TRBD1. There are 14 residues in the CDR3. V lost 6 bases to trimming and J lost 4 bases; unmatched junction nucleotides: 4. Germline CDR1 and CDR2: LNHDA and SQIVND (reference sequence). The CDR3 bases are TGTGCCAGTAGCTTCGGACAGGGGGCAGATACGCAGTATTTT. Its protein product is CASSFGQGADTQYF.

The chain joins TRBV10-3 to TRBJ2-7, with 11 positions matching TRBD2. The ends lost 9 bases at V and 5 bases at J; junction bases unmatched: 6. In germline, CDR1 is ENHRY, CDR2 SYGVKD. The CDR3 totals 13 residues. The CDR3 sequence is CAIWTSGLHEQYF. In nucleotides, the CDR3 is TGTGCCATTTGGACTAGCGGGCTCCACGAGCAGTACTTC.

This clone turned up a few times. In nucleotides, the CDR3 is TGTGCCAGCAGGCTACAGGGTTCAGTAAAACTGTTTTTT. The encoded protein is CASRLQGSVKLFF. The rearrangement uses TRBV6-5 and TRBJ1-4; maybe TRBD1 (6 bases). The germline V and J ends were trimmed by 6 bases and 10 bases, with 15 bases remaining between them. The CDR3 totals 13 residues. Germline V gives CDR1 MNHEY, CDR2 SVGAGI.

The gene calls are TRBV9 and TRBJ1-2, with 8 nucleotides matching TRBD1. This CDR3 spans 13 amino acids. Germline V CDR1 and CDR2: SGDLS, YYNGEE. J gave up 6 bases and V 1 base, and 2 bases lay outside the gene matches. DNA for the CDR3: TGTGCCAGCAGCGTAAGGACAGGGAATGGCTACACCTTC. It translates to CASSVRTGNGYTF.

The rearrangement joins TRBV5-1 to TRBJ2-7, with a weak D call TRBD1 (7 bases). The CDR3 loop spans 14 amino acids. Germline V gives CDR1 SGHRS, CDR2 YFSETQ. V was pared by 1 base and J by 5 bases, with 13 bases between. CDR3 sequence (DNA): TGCGCCAGCAGCTTGTCAGGGGGGTACAACGAGCAGTACTTC. Translating it yields CASSLSGGYNEQYF.

The V and J genes are TRBV6-4 and TRBJ2-7; 9 bases are a match to TRBD1. V lost 9 bases and J lost 1; bases outside the gene matches: 4. This CDR3 spans 13 amino acids. Germline V gene lookup returns CDR1 MRHNA and CDR2 SNTAGT. CDR3 protein: CARIGTGSYEQYF. The CDR3 DNA reads TGTGCCAGGATCGGGACAGGGTCCTACGAGCAGTACTTC.

The V gene is TRBV5-6, the J gene TRBJ2-5, with 8 bases lining up with TRBD2. V shed 4 bases, J shed 6 bases, and the junction held 11 bases outside the gene matches. CDR1 and CDR2 (germline): SGHDT, YYEEEE. The CDR3 is 15 amino acids. CDR3 in DNA: TGTGCCAGCAGCCCCACCGGGGGGGAATGGAAGACCCAGTACTTC. It translates to CASSPTGGEWKTQYF.

The chain is built from TRBV6-5 and TRBJ2-7, with D tentatively TRBD1 (6 bases). Trimming cost V 3 bases and J 2 bases, with 8 bases left between them. Germline loops: CDR1 MNHEY, CDR2 SVGAGI. There are 13 residues in the CDR3. DNA of the CDR3: TGTGCCAGCAGTTATGGACAGACCTACGAGCAGTACTTC. Translating it yields CASSYGQTYEQYF.

The rearrangement links TRBV4-3 to TRBJ2-7; a possible D gene is TRBD2 (7 bases). In germline, CDR1 is LGHNA, CDR2 YSLEER. The CDR3 consists of 17 residues. V lost 1 base and J lost 4, with 20 bases in between. CDR3 bases: TGCGCCAGCAGCCAAGGACTCCTTCGGGGGGCGGGTTACGAGCAGTACTTC. As protein: CASSQGLLRGAGYEQYF.

J is TRBJ2-1 and V is TRBV4-1; 12 nucleotides match TRBD2. Trimming took 1 base from V and 5 from J; bases not matched to a gene: 6. The germline V gene encodes CDR1 MGHRA and CDR2 YSYEKL. The CDR3 runs to 17 residues. CDR3 sequence (DNA): TGCGCCAGCAGCCAAGCCCAACGGACTAGCGGGGACAATGAGCAGTTCTTC. Its protein product is CASSQAQRTSGDNEQFF.